This TCR beta chain was observed in a study of technical replicates of blood from a handful of donors. Profiled with immunoSEQ multiplex PCR; TCRdb holds only in-frame clones, not every one. Of about 81,000 clones listed, approximately 96% are singletons. Sequencing was performed on T cells isolated from PBMCs. The sequence came from a human donor in good health.

For the CDR3, the DNA is TGTGCCTGTCAGGACAGGGGGCTGTATCAGCCCCAGCATTTT. Translated, it gives CACQDRGLYQPQHF. The rearrangement uses TRBV6-1 and TRBJ1-5, with 11 positions matching TRBD1. Germline V lookup: CDR1 MNHNS, CDR2 SASEGT. J gave up 5 bases and V 11 bases, and 8 bases lay outside the gene matches. The CDR3 has 14 amino acids.